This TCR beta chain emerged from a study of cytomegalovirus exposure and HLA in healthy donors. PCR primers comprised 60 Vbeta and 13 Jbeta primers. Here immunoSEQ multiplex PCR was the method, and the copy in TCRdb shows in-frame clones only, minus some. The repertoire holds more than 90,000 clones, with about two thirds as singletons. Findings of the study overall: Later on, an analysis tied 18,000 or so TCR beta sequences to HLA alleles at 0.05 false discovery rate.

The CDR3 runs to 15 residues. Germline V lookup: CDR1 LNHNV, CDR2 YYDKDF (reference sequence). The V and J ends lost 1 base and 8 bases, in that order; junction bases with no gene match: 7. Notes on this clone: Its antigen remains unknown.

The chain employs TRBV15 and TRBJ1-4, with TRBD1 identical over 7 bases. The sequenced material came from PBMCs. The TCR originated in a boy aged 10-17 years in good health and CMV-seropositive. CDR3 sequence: CATSRAKGAGEKLFF. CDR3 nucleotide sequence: TGTGCCACCAGCAGAGCGAAGGGGGCGGGCGAAAAACTGTTTTTT.